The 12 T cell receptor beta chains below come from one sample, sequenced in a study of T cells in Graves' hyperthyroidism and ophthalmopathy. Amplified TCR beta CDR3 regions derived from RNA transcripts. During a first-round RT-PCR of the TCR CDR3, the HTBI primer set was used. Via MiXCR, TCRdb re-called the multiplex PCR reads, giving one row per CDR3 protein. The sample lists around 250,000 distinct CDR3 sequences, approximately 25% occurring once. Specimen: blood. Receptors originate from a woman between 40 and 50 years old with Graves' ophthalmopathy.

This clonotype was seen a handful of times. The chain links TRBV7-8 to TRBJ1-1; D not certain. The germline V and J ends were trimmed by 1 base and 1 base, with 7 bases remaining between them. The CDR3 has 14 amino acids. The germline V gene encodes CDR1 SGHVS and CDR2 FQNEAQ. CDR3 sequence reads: CASSLVSTNTEAFF. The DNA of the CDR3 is TGTGCCAGCAGCTTAGTGAGTACGAACACTGAAGCTTTCTTT.

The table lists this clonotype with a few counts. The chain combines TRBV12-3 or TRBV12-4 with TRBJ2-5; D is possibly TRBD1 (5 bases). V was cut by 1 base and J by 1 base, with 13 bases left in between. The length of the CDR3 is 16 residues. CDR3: CASSLVLRQGQETQYF. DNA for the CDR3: TGTGCCAGCAGTTTAGTGTTACGGCAGGGCCAAGAGACCCAGTACTTC.

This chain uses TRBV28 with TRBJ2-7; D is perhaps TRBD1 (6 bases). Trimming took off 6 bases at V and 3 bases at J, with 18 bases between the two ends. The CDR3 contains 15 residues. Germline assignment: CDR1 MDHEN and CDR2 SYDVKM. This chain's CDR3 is CASSLRGGRGYEQYF. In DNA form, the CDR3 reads TGTGCCAGCAGCCTCAGGGGCGGCCGTGGCTACGAGCAGTACTTC.

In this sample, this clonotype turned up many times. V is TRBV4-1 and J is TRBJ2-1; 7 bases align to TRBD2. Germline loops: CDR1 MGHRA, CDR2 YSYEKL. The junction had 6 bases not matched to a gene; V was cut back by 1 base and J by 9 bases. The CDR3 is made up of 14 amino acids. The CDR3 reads CASSQVLAGGEQFF. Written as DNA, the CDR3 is TGCGCCAGCAGCCAAGTGTTAGCGGGTGGTGAGCAGTTCTTC.

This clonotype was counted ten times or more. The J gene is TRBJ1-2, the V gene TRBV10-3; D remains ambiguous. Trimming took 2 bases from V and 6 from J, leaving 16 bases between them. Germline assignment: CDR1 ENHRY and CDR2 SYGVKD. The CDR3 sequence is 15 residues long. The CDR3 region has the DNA TGTGCCATCAGTGAGGGAGATGGGCAATATGATGGCTACACCTTC. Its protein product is CAISEGDGQYDGYTF.

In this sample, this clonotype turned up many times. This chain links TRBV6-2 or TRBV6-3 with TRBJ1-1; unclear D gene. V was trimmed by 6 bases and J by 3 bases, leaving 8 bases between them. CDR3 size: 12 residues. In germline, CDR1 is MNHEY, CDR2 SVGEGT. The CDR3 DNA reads TGTGCCAGCAGCCCGGAGGACACTGAAGCTTTCTTT. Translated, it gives CASSPEDTEAFF.

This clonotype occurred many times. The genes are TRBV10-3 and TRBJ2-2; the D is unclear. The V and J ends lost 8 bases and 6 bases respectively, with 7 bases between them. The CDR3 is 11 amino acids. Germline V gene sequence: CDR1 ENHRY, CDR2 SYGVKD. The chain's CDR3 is CAIVSAGELFF. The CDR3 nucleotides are TGTGCCATCGTCTCAGCCGGGGAGCTGTTTTTT.

CDR3 sequence (DNA): TGCAGCGTTGGGTCTAACTATGGCTACACCTTC. It encodes CSVGSNYGYTF. The chain links TRBV29-1 to TRBJ1-2; no clear D. The germline V gene has CDR1 SQVTM and CDR2 ANQGSEA. V lost 4 bases, J lost 0 bases, and 3 bases lay in between. The CDR3 runs 11 residues.

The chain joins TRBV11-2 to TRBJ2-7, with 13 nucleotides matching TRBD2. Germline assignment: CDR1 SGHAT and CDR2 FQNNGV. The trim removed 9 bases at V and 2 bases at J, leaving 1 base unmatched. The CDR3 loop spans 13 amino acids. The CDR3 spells CASGLAGAYEQYF. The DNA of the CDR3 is TGTGCCAGTGGACTAGCGGGGGCCTACGAGCAGTACTTC.

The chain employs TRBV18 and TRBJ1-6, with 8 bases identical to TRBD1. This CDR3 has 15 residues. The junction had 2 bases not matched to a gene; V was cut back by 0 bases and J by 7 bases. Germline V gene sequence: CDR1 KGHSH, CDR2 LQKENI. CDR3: CASSPPTGGNSPLHF. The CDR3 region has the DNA TGTGCCAGCTCACCACCTACAGGGGGGAATTCACCCCTCCACTTT.

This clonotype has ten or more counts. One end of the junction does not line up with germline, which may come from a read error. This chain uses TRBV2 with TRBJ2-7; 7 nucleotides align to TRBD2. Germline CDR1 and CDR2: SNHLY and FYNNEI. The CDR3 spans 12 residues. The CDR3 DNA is TGTGCCAGCAGTGATCTGGGACTAAAAACTCCCTTC. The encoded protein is CASSDLGLKTPF.

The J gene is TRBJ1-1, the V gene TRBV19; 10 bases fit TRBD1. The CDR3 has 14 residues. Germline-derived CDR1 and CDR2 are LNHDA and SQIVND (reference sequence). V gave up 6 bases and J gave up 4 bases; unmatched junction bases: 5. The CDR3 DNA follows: TGTGCCAGTAGCTGGGGACAGGGGAGCACTGAAGCTTTCTTT. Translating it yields CASSWGQGSTEAFF.